Below are 5 T cell receptor beta chains sequenced from a single sample in a study of PD-L1 blockade in urothelial cancer. Time point described: pretreatment peripheral blood. The assay was immunoSEQ multiplex PCR, and TCRdb's table has in-frame clones only and misses some. This sample has 100,000 to 150,000 clones, with around 84% found just once. The specimen comprised PBMCs, sampled around atezolizumab (anti-PD-L1) treatment. The receptors shown here come from a man aged 50-60 years with urothelial cancer.

This chain joins TRBV5-6 and TRBJ1-3; D gene uncertain. V lost 5 bases and J lost 4, with 10 bases in between. There are 13 residues in the CDR3. Germline CDR1 is SGHDT and CDR2 is YYEEEE. The CDR3 loop is CASRYSGGNTIYF. The CDR3 DNA reads as TGTGCCAGCAGATACAGCGGAGGAAACACCATATATTTT.

The rearrangement uses TRBV28 and TRBJ1-1, with 7 bases that match TRBD1. The CDR3 runs 15 residues. The germline V gene has CDR1 MDHEN and CDR2 SYDVKM. V was pared by 5 bases and J by 2 bases, with 8 bases of the junction left unmatched. The CDR3 DNA sequence: TGTGCCAGCAGTGTTACAGGGGTGGGAAACACTGAAGCTTTCTTT. It specifies CASSVTGVGNTEAFF.

This rearrangement joins TRBV30 to TRBJ2-5; TRBD2 aligns across 7 bases. The CDR3 covers 15 residues. Trimming removed 6 bases from V and 0 bases from J; junction bases left unmatched: 10. Germline CDR1 GTSNPN, CDR2 SVGIG (reference sequence). The CDR3 DNA reads as TGTGCCTGCTCCCCTGGGGCGGGAGACCAAGAGACCCAGTACTTC. It yields the protein CACSPGAGDQETQYF.

The chain uses TRBV27 and TRBJ2-1, with 10 nucleotides matching TRBD1. CDR1 MNHEY and CDR2 SMNVEV come from the germline V gene (reference sequence). The CDR3 consists of 14 residues. Trimming cost V 4 bases and J 9 bases; bases outside gene matches: 6. CDR3 amino acids: CASSWGQGTGEQFF. CDR3 DNA sequence: TGTGCCAGCAGTTGGGGACAGGGGACGGGTGAGCAGTTCTTC.

The chain has TRBV6-6 and TRBJ2-7, with 7 bases that match TRBD2. CDR1 is MNHNY and CDR2 is SVGAGI in the germline V gene (reference sequence). This CDR3 has 14 residues. With 7 bases clipped from V and 4 bases from J, the junction kept 10 bases outside the gene matches. In nucleotides, the CDR3 is TGTGCCAGCACCAACACCGGCGGGAGTTACGAGCAGTACTTC. It specifies CASTNTGGSYEQYF.